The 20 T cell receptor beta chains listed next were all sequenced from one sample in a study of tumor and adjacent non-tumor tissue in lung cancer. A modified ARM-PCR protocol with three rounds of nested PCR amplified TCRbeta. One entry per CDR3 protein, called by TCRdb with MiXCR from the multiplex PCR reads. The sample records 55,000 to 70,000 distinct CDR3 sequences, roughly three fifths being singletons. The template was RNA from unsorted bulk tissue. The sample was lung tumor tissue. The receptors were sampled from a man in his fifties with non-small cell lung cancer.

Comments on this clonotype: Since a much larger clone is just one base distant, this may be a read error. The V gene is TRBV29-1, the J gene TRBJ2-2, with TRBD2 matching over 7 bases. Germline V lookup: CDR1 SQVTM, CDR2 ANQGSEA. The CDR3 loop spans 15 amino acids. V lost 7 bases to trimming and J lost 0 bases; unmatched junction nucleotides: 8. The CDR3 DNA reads TGCAGCGCCGACACGGCGGGGGCGAACACCGGGGAGCTGTTTTTT. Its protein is CSADTAGANTGELFF.

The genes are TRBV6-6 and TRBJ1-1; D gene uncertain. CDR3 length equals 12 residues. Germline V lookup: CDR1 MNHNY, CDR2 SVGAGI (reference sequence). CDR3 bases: TGTACTAGCAGTTACCTCACAACTGAAGCTTTCTTT. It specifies CTSSYLTTEAFF.

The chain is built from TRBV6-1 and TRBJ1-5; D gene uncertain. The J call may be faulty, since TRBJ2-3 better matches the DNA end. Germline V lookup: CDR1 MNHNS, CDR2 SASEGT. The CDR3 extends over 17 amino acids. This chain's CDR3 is CASSESGRKYSNQPQYF. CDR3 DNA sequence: TGTGCCAGCAGTGAATCCGGACGGAAATATAGCAATCAGCCCCAGTATTTT.

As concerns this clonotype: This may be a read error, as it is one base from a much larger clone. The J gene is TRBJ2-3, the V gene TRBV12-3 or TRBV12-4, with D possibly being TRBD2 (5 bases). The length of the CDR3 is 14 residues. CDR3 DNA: TGTGCCAGCAGACTTAGGTCTAGCACAGATACGCAGTGTTTT. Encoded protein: CASRLRSSTDTQCF.

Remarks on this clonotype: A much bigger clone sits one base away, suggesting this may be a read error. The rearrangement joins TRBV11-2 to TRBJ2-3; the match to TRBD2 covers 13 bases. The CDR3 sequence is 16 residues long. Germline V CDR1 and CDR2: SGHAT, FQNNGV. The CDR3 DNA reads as TGTGCCAGCAGCCCTACTAGCGGGAGGGCCCCAGATATGCAGTATTTT. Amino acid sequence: CASSPTSGRAPDMQYF.

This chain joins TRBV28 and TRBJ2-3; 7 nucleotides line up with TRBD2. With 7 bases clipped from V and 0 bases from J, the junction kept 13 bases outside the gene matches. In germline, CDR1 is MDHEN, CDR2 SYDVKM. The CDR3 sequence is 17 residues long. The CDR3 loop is CASTRDGGDLSTDTQYF. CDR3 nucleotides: TGTGCCAGCACACGGGATGGGGGGGACCTTAGCACAGATACGCAGTATTTT.

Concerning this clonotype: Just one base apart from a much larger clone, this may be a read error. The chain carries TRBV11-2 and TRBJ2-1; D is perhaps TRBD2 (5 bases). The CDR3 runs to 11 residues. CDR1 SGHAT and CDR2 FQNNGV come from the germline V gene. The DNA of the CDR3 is TGTGTCAGCAGCGGTTGGAATGAGCAGTTCTTC. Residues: CVSSGWNEQFF.

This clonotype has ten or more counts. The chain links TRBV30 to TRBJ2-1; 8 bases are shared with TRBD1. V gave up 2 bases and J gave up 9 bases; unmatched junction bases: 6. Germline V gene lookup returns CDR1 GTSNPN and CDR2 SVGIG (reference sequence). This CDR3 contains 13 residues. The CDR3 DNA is TGTGCCTGGAGTAGGGGACAGGTTGGTGAGCAGTTCTTC. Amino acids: CAWSRGQVGEQFF.

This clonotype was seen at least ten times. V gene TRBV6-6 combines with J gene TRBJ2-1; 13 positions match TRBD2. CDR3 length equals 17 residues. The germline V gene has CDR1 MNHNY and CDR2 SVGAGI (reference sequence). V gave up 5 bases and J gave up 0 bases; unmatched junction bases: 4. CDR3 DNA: TGTGCCAGCAGTCGGACTAGCGGGAGCACCTCCTACAATGAGCAGTTCTTC. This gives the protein CASSRTSGSTSYNEQFF.

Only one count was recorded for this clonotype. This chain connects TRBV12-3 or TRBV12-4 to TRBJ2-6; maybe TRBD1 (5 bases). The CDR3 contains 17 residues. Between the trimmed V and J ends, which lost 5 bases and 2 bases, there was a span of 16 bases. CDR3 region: CASSPRARSPGANVLTF. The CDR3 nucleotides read TGTGCCAGCAGTCCCAGGGCACGCAGCCCTGGGGCCAACGTCCTGACTTTC.

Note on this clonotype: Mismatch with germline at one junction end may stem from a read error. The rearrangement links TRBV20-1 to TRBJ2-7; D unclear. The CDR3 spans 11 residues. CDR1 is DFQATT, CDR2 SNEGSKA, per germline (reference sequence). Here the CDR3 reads CGARSPYEQYF. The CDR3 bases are TGCGGTGCTAGATCCCCGTACGAGCAGTACTTC.

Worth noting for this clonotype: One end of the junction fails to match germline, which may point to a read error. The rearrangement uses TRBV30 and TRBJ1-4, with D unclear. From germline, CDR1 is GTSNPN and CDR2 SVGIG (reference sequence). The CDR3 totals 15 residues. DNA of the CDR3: TGTGCCTCGGGTCATACGGACGGAGGGAATGAAGAACTGTTTTTT. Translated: CASGHTDGGNEELFF.

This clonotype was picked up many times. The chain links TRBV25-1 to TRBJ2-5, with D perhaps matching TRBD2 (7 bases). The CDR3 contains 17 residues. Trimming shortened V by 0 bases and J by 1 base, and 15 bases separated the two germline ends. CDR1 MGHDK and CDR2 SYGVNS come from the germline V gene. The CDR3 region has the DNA TGTGCCAGCAGTGAATATGGTACAGGGAGGGTCCAAGAGACCCAGTACTTC. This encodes CASSEYGTGRVQETQYF.

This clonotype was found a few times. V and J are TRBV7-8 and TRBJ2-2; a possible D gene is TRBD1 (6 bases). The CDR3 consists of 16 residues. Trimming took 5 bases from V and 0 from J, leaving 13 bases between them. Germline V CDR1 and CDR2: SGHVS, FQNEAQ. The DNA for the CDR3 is TGTGCCAGCAGCAGCAGGGGTGCGGCGAACACCGGGGAGCTGTTTTTT. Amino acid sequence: CASSSRGAANTGELFF.

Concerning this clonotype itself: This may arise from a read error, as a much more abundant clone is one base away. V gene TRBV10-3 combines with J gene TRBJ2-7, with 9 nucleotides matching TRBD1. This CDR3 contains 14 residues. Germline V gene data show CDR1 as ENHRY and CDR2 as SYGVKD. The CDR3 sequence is CALSERQGAYEQYF. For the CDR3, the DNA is TGTGCCCTCAGCGAGAGACAGGGGGCCTACGAGCAGTACTTC.

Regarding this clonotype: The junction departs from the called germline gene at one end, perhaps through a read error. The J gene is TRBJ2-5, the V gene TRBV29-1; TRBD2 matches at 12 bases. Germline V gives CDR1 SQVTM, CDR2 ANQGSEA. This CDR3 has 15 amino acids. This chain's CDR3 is CSVGLTSGRGETKYF. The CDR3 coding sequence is TGTAGCGTCGGGCTGACTAGCGGGAGAGGGGAGACCAAGTACTTC.

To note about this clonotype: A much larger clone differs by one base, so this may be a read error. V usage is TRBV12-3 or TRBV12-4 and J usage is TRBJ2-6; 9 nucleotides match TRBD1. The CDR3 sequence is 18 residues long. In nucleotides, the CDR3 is TGTGCCAGCAGAAAGGACAGGGGATCCCTCTCTGGGGCCAACGCCCTGACTTTC. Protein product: CASRKDRGSLSGANALTF.

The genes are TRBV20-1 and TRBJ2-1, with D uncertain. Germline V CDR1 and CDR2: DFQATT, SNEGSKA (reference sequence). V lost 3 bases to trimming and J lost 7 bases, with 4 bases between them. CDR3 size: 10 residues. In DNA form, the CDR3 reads TGCAGTGCTAGTCGGAATGAGCAGTTCTTC. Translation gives CSASRNEQFF.

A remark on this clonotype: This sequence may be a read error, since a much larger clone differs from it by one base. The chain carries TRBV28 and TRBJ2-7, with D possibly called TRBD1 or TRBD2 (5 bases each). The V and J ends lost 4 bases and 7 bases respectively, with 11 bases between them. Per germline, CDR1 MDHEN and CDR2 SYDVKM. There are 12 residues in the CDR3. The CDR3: CASSWGRREQYF. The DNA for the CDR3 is TGTGCCAGCAGTTGGGGGAGAAGGGAGCAGTACTTC.

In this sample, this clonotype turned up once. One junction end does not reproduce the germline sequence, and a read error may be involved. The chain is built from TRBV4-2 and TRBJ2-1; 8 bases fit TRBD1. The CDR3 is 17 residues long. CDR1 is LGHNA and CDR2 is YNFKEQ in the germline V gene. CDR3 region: CASSHSLLDRGYNEQFF. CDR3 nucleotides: TGTGCTAGCAGCCACAGCCTCCTTGACAGGGGCTACAATGAGCAGTTCTTC.